The sequence of this T cell receptor (beta chain) was determined in a study of T cells in Graves' hyperthyroidism and ophthalmopathy. Notes on the study in general: Most thyroid clonotypes with frequency above 0.001 were detected in blood. Ophthalmopathy was model-predicted a median 6.5 months pre-onset.

This clonotype has more than one count but fewer than ten. Its target is not known. At one end, the junction sequence differs from germline, possibly due to a read error. RNA transcripts yielded amplified TCR beta CDR3 regions. During a first-round RT-PCR of the TCR CDR3, the HTBI primer set was used. Each CDR3 protein gets one entry after TCRdb re-called the multiplex PCR reads with MiXCR. This sample has roughly 580,000 distinct CDR3 sequences, with around 42% found just once. The CDR3 contains 15 residues. CDR1 and CDR2 (germline): SGHRS, YFSETQ. With a duration under 2 months, the hyperthyroidism was newly diagnosed in patients aged 18 to 65.

The V and J genes are TRBV5-1 and TRBJ2-5; perhaps TRBD2 as D (6 bases). The source is a woman under 30 with Graves' hyperthyroidism. Specimen: peripheral blood or thyroid tissue (not recorded which). CDR3 sequence: CASSLEGLGVETQYF. The CDR3, as DNA: TGTGCCAGCAGCTTGGAGGGCCTAGGTGTGGAGACCCAGTACTTC.